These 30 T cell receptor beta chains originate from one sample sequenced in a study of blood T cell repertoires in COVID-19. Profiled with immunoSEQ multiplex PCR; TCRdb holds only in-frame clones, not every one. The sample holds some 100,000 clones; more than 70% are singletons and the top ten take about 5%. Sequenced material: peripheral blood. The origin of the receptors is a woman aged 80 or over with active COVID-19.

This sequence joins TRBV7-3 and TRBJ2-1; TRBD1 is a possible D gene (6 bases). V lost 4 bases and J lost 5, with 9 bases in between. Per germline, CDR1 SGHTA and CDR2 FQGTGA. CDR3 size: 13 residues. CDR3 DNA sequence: TGTGCCAGCAGCTCTGACAGGCACAATGAGCAGTTCTTC. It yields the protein CASSSDRHNEQFF.

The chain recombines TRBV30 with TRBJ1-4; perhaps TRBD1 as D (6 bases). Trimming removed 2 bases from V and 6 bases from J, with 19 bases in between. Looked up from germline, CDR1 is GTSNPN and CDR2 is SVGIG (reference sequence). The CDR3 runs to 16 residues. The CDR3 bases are TGTGCCTGGAGTACGAGCGTGCAGGGGTTCTATGAAAAACTGTTTTTT. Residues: CAWSTSVQGFYEKLFF.

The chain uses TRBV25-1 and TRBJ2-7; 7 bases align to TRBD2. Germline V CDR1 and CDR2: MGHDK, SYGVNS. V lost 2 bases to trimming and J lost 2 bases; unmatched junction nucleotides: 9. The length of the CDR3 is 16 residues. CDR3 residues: CASSEGYRDYPYEQYF. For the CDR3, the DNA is TGTGCCAGCAGTGAAGGGTACCGGGACTACCCCTACGAGCAGTACTTC.

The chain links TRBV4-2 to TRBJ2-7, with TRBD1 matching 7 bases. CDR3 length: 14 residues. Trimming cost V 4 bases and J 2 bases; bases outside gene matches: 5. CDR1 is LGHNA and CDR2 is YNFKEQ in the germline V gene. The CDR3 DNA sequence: TGTGCCAGCAGCCCCCGACAGGGACCCTACGAGCAGTACTTC. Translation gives CASSPRQGPYEQYF.

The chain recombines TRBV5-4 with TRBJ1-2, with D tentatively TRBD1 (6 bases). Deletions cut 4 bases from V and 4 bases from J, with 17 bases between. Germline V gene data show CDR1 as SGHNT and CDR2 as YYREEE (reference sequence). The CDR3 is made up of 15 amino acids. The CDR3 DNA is TGTGCCAGCAGCGCGACCGGGACACTCAGCTATGGCTACACCTTC. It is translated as CASSATGTLSYGYTF.

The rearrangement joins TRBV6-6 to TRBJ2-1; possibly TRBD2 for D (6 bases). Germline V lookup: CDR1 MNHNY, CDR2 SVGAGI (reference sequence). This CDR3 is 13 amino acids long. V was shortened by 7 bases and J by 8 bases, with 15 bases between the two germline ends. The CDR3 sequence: CASTRLVGDEQFF. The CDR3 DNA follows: TGTGCCAGCACCCGACTAGTGGGCGATGAGCAGTTCTTC.

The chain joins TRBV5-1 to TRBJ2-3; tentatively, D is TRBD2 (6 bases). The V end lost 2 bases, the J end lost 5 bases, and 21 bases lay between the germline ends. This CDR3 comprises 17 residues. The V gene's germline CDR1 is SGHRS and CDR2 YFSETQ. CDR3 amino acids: CASSFRRMAGGRDTQYF. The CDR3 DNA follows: TGCGCCAGCAGCTTCAGGCGGATGGCCGGGGGACGAGATACGCAGTATTTT.

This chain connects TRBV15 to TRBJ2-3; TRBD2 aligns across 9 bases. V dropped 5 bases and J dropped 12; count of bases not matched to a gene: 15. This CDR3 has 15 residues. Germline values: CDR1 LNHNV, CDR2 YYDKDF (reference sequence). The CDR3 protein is CATSSQGAGGLDQYF. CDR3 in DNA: TGTGCCACCAGCTCACAAGGGGCGGGAGGGCTCGATCAGTATTTT.

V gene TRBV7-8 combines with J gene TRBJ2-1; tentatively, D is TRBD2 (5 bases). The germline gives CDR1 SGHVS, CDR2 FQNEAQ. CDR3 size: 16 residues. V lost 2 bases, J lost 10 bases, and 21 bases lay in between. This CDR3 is CASSLTGPPAWREQFF. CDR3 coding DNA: TGTGCCAGCAGCTTAACTGGGCCCCCCGCGTGGAGGGAGCAGTTCTTC.

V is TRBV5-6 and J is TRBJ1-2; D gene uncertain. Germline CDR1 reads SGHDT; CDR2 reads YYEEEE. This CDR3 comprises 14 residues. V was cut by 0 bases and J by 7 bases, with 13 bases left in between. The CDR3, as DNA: TGTGCCAGCAGCTTGGTTCGGGGTTCAATTGGCTACACCTTC. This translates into CASSLVRGSIGYTF.

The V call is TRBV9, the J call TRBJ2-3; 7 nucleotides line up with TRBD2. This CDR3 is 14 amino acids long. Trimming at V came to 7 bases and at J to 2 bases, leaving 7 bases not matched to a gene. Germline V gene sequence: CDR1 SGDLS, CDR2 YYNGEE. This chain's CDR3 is CASWASGLTDTQYF. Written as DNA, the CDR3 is TGTGCCAGCTGGGCTAGCGGACTCACAGATACGCAGTATTTT.

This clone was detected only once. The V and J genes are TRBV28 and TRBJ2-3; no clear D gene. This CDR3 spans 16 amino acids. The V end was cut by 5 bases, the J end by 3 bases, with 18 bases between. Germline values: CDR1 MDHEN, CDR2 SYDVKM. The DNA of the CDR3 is TGTGCCAGCAGTCTCTCCAGGCGAGTGGGTACAGATACGCAGTATTTT. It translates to CASSLSRRVGTDTQYF.

The CDR3 DNA reads as TGTGCCAGCAGTACCCCCAGGACAGGGGGCGGAGAGACCCAGTACTTC. Amino acid sequence: CASSTPRTGGGETQYF. The chain recombines TRBV6-6 with TRBJ2-5; 11 positions match TRBD1. This CDR3 has 16 residues. Germline CDR1 is MNHNY and CDR2 is SVGAGI (reference sequence). Trimming at V came to 5 bases and at J to 4 bases, leaving 9 bases not matched to a gene.

The CDR3 DNA reads as TGTGCCAGTAGTATTGGTCAGTACAGCTCCTACGAGCAGTACTTC. Encoded protein: CASSIGQYSSYEQYF. J is TRBJ2-7 and V is TRBV19; D remains ambiguous. With 3 bases removed from V and 0 bases from J, the gap between germline ends came to 12 bases. Per the germline V gene, CDR1 is LNHDA and CDR2 is SQIVND (reference sequence). CDR3 length: 15 amino acids. Full variable domain (missing parts from reference TRBV19 and TRBJ2-7): DGGITQSPKYLFRKEGQNVTLSCEQNLNHDAMYWYRQDPGQGLRLIYYSQIVNDFQKGDIAEGYSVSREKKESFPLTVTSAQKNPTAFYLCASSIGQYSSYEQYFGPGTRLTVT.

The CDR3 reads CARAKGGGGTDTQYF. The CDR3 coding sequence is TGTGCCCGCGCGAAGGGGGGAGGGGGCACAGATACGCAGTATTTT. The chain joins TRBV30 to TRBJ2-3; D perhaps matches TRBD2 (7 bases). Trimming stripped 8 bases from V and 1 base from J, with 19 bases between. Looked up from germline, CDR1 is GTSNPN and CDR2 is SVGIG (reference sequence). The CDR3 covers 15 residues.

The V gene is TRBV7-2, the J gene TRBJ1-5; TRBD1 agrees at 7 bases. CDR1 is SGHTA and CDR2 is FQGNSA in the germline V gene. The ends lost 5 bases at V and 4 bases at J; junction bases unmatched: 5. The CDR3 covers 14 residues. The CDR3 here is CASSQGEKNQPQHF. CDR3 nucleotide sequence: TGTGCCAGCAGCCAGGGGGAAAAAAATCAGCCCCAGCATTTT.

The CDR3 region has the DNA TGTGCCAGCAGCCCCGCGGGCCCAACCAAAAACATTCAGTACTTC. Translating it yields CASSPAGPTKNIQYF. The rearrangement links TRBV7-2 to TRBJ2-4; a possible D gene is TRBD2 (5 bases). V was pared by 5 bases and J by 2 bases, with 13 bases between. Per germline, CDR1 SGHTA and CDR2 FQGNSA. This CDR3 has 15 amino acids.

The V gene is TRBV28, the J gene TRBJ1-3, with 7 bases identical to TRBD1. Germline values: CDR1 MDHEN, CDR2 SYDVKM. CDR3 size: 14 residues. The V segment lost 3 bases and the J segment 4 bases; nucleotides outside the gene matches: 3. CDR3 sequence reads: CASSLGTEGNTIYF. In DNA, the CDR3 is TGTGCCAGCAGTTTGGGGACAGAAGGAAACACCATATATTTT.

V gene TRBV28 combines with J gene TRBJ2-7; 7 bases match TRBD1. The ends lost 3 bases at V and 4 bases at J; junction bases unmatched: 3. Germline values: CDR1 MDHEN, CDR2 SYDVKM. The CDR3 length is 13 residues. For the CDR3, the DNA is TGTGCCAGCAGTTTGGGACAGATATACGAGCAGTACTTC. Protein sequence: CASSLGQIYEQYF. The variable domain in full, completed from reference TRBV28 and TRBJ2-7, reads DVKVTQSSRYLVKRTGEKVFLECVQDMDHENMFWYRQDPGLGLRLIYFSYDVKMKEKGDIPEGYSVSREKKERFSLILESASTNQTSMYLCASSLGQIYEQYFGPGTRLTVT.

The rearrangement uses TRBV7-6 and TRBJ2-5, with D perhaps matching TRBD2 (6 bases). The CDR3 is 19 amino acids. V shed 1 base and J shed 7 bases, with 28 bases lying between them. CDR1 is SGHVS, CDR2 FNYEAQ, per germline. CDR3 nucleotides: TGTGCCAGCAGCTTAGTAGGAGGGGCAGGGCGGCCAAGAGATAGGACCCAGTACTTC. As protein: CASSLVGGAGRPRDRTQYF.

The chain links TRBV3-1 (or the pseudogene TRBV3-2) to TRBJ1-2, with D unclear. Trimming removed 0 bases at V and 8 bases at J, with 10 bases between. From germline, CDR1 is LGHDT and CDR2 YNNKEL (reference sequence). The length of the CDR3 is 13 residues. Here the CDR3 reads CASSQDSSYGYTF. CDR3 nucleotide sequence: TGTGCCAGCAGCCAAGATTCCAGTTACGGCTACACCTTC.

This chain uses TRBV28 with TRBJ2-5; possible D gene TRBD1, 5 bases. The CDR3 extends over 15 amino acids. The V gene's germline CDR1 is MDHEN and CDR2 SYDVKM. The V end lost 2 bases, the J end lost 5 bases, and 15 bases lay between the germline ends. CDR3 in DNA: TGTGCCAGCAGTTTAAGGGGCCGGCCCCAGGAGACCCAGTACTTC. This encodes CASSLRGRPQETQYF.

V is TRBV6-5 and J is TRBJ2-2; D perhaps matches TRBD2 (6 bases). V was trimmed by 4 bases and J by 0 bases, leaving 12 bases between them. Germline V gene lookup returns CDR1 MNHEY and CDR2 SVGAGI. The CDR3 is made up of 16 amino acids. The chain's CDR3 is CASSSLAASNTGELFF. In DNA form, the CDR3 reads TGTGCCAGCAGTTCATTAGCGGCTTCGAACACCGGGGAGCTGTTTTTT.

The CDR3 nucleotides read TGTGCCAGCTTTCCGGGACTAGCGGTGGGAGAGACCCAGTACTTC. The encoded protein is CASFPGLAVGETQYF. V is TRBV6-5 and J is TRBJ2-5; 11 nucleotides line up with TRBD2. CDR3 length: 15 residues. Looked up from germline, CDR1 is MNHEY and CDR2 is SVGAGI. The V segment lost 8 bases and the J segment 4 bases; nucleotides outside the gene matches: 9.

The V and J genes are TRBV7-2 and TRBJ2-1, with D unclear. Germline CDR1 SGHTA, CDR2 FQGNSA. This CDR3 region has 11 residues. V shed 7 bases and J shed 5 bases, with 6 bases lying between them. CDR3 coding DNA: TGTGCCAGCACTCGAGACAATGAGCAGTTCTTC. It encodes CASTRDNEQFF.

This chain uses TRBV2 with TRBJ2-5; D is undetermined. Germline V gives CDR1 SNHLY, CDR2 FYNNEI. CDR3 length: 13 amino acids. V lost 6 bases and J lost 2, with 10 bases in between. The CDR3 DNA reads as TGTGCCAGCAGGCTGAGTCGGCAAGAGACCCAGTACTTC. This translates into CASRLSRQETQYF. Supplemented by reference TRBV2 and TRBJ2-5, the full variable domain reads EPEVTQTPSHQVTQMGQEVILRCVPISNHLYFYWYRQILGQKVEFLVSFYNNEISEKSEIFDDQFSVERPDGSNFTLKIRSTKLEDSAMYFCASRLSRQETQYFGPGTRLLVL.

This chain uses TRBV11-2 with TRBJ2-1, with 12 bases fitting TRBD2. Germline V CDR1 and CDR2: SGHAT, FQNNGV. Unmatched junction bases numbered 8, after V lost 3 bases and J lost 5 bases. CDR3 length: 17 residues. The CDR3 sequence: CASSFLRTSGINNEQFF. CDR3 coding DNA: TGTGCCAGCAGCTTCCTCCGGACTAGCGGGATCAACAATGAGCAGTTCTTC.

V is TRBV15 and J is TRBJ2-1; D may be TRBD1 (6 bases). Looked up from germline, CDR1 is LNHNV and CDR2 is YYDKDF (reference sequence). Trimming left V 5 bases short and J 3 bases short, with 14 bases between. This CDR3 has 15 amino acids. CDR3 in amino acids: CATSSLGAVYNEQFF. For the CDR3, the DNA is TGTGCCACCAGCTCTCTGGGGGCGGTCTACAATGAGCAGTTCTTC.

The CDR3 region is CASKAGPSRGYQETQYF. DNA of the CDR3: TGTGCCAGCAAAGCGGGTCCCTCCAGGGGGTACCAAGAGACCCAGTACTTC. The V gene is TRBV28, the J gene TRBJ2-5; D is perhaps TRBD1 (7 bases). The CDR3 runs to 17 residues. V lost 7 bases to trimming and J lost 0 bases, with 21 bases between them. Germline-derived CDR1 and CDR2 are MDHEN and SYDVKM.

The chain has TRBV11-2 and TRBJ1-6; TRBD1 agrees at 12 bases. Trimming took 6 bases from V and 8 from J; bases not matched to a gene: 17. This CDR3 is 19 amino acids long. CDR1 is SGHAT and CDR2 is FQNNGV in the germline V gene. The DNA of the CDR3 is TGTGCCAGCAGACCCCCCGCGGGACAGGGGGCTTTTAGGGATTCACCCCTCCACTTT. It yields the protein CASRPPAGQGAFRDSPLHF.